Below, 19 T cell receptor beta chains from the same sample are listed, as sequenced in a study of T cell repertoires in cytomegalovirus infection. TCRdb independently ran MiXCR on the reads; one entry per CDR3 protein. The data show roughly 200,000 distinct CDR3 sequences, about a sixth seen once. Sequencing input: CD8+ T cells from PBMCs. Receptors originate from a human donor in good health (CMV status not recorded). Some clones in this sample may be carry-over from other donors' samples.

This clonotype was detected ten times or more. The chain is built from TRBV28 and TRBJ1-5; the D is unclear. There are 19 residues in the CDR3. The V gene's germline CDR1 is MDHEN and CDR2 SYDVKM. The germline V and J ends were trimmed by 5 bases and 1 base, with 24 bases remaining between them. The CDR3 loop is CASSLTNFGTVLSNQPQHF. DNA for the CDR3: TGTGCCAGCAGTCTTACGAATTTTGGAACAGTACTAAGCAATCAGCCCCAGCATTTT.

This clonotype was observed a handful of times. The chain joins TRBV4-3 to TRBJ1-4; 7 bases agree with TRBD1. Trimming took 1 base from V and 4 from J; bases not matched to a gene: 3. This CDR3 is built from 15 residues. Germline V gene sequence: CDR1 LGHNA, CDR2 YSLEER. The CDR3 region is CASSQGGTDNEKLFF. The DNA of the CDR3 is TGCGCCAGCAGCCAAGGAGGGACAGATAATGAAAAACTGTTTTTT.

The chain carries TRBV12-3 or TRBV12-4 and TRBJ1-2; TRBD1 might be the D (5 bases). The germline V and J ends were trimmed by 0 bases and 4 bases, with 12 bases remaining between them. This CDR3 comprises 15 residues. Here the CDR3 DNA reads TGTGCCAGCAGTTTAGCTCCAGGGTCGACCTATGGCTACACCTTC. Translated, it gives CASSLAPGSTYGYTF.

This chain links TRBV6-2 or TRBV6-3 with TRBJ2-7; D unclear. Trimming pared 0 bases from V and 7 bases from J, leaving 4 bases between. Germline CDR1 reads MNHEY; CDR2 reads SVGEGT. CDR3 length equals 11 residues. The CDR3 here is CASSYSSEQYF. The CDR3, as DNA: TGTGCCAGCAGTTACTCCTCGGAGCAGTACTTC.

The chain uses TRBV25-1 and TRBJ2-1, with D unclear. Germline CDR1 and CDR2: MGHDK and SYGVNS. V was clipped by 4 bases and J by 9 bases, with 4 bases between them. The CDR3 is made up of 10 amino acids. CDR3 in amino acids: CASSGIEQFF. Here the CDR3 DNA reads TGTGCCAGCAGTGGCATTGAGCAGTTCTTC.

V is TRBV11-2 and J is TRBJ2-7, with D possibly being TRBD2 (6 bases). Germline V gives CDR1 SGHAT, CDR2 FQNNGV. Between the trimmed V and J ends, which lost 2 bases and 6 bases, there was a span of 14 bases. The CDR3 sequence is 14 residues long. CDR3 loop: CASSLNGGSTEQYF. The CDR3 nucleotides are TGTGCCAGCAGCTTAAACGGGGGTTCTACCGAGCAGTACTTC.

The chain recombines TRBV7-6 with TRBJ2-3; 9 bases map to TRBD1. The CDR3 is made up of 18 amino acids. Germline CDR1 reads SGHVS; CDR2 reads FNYEAQ. J lost 1 base, V lost 5 bases, and 13 bases had no gene match. The CDR3 nucleotides are TGTGCCAGCAGCGCCCGGGACAGGGCGGTGTATGGCACAGATACGCAGTATTTT. It translates to CASSARDRAVYGTDTQYF.

This clonotype was seen more than once but under ten times. The rearrangement joins TRBV7-2 to TRBJ1-5; D uncertain. Germline values: CDR1 SGHTA, CDR2 FQGNSA. V gave up 2 bases and J gave up 4 bases, with 21 bases separating them. The CDR3 spans 18 residues. CDR3 loop: CASSLRLAGLIGNQPQHF. CDR3 nucleotide sequence: TGTGCCAGCAGCTTAAGGCTCGCAGGACTCATAGGAAATCAGCCCCAGCATTTT.

A few counts support this clonotype. The chain combines TRBV7-6 with TRBJ2-1, with TRBD1 matching 8 bases. This CDR3 is 17 amino acids long. The J segment lost 0 bases and the V segment lost 5 bases, leaving 9 bases of the junction unmatched. CDR1 is SGHVS and CDR2 is FNYEAQ in the germline V gene. For the CDR3, the DNA is TGTGCCAGCAGCCCCGACAGGGGCCGACTCTCCTACAATGAGCAGTTCTTC. Its protein is CASSPDRGRLSYNEQFF.

J is TRBJ2-1 and V is TRBV7-9; TRBD2 matches 9 bases. Germline-derived CDR1 and CDR2 are SEHNR and FQNEAQ (reference sequence). The CDR3 contains 16 residues. With V trimmed by 3 bases and J by 4 bases, 7 bases remained unmatched. The CDR3 protein is CASSFPKRGVYNEQFF. As DNA, the CDR3 is TGTGCCAGCAGCTTCCCTAAGCGGGGGGTTTACAATGAGCAGTTCTTC.

This clonotype was picked up a small number of times. This chain connects TRBV7-2 to TRBJ2-7, with D possibly TRBD1 on 5 matching bases. V lost 3 bases to trimming and J lost 0 bases, with 12 bases between them. Germline CDR1 and CDR2: SGHTA and FQGNSA. The CDR3 has 15 residues. CDR3 residues: CASSLERGFSYEQYF. As DNA, the CDR3 is TGTGCCAGCAGCTTGGAAAGGGGCTTCTCCTACGAGCAGTACTTC.

This clonotype was detected once. J is TRBJ2-3 and V is TRBV6-5, with 12 bases that match TRBD2. This CDR3 is 20 amino acids long. CDR1 MNHEY and CDR2 SVGAGI come from the germline V gene. V was pared by 2 bases and J by 2 bases, with 14 bases of the junction left unmatched. In nucleotides, the CDR3 is TGTGCCAGCAGTTACCGACCTACTAGCGGGGGGAGGAGGGACACAGATACGCAGTATTTT. Translated, it gives CASSYRPTSGGRRDTDTQYF.

This clonotype was counted many times. The chain links TRBV7-2 to TRBJ2-7; 11 nucleotides agree with TRBD2. CDR1 and CDR2 from the germline V gene are SGHTA and FQGNSA. There are 16 residues in the CDR3. Unmatched junction bases numbered 5, after V lost 4 bases and J lost 0 bases. The CDR3 DNA sequence: TGTGCCAGCAGCTCTGATCTAGCGGGGGGCTCCTACGAGCAGTACTTC. It specifies CASSSDLAGGSYEQYF.

A few counts support this clonotype. In DNA form, the CDR3 reads TGTGCCAGCAGTGATCGGACGGGGCTGGGAAACTACAATGAGCAGTTCTTC. It is translated as CASSDRTGLGNYNEQFF. J is TRBJ2-1 and V is TRBV28; tentatively, D is TRBD1 or TRBD2 (5 bases each). The CDR3 sequence is 17 residues long. V lost 5 bases, J lost 3 bases, and 20 bases lay in between. The germline gives CDR1 MDHEN, CDR2 SYDVKM.

The genes are TRBV6-5 and TRBJ2-2, with 8 bases matching TRBD2. CDR1 and CDR2 (germline): MNHEY, SVGAGI. The CDR3 runs to 16 residues. Trimming cost V 3 bases and J 6 bases; bases outside gene matches: 9. Here the CDR3 reads CASSYSPGGSAGELFF. For the CDR3, the DNA is TGTGCCAGCAGTTATTCCCCGGGAGGGAGCGCCGGGGAGCTGTTTTTT.

This clonotype was counted only a few times. The chain carries TRBV6-2 or TRBV6-3 and TRBJ1-1, with D tentatively TRBD1 (6 bases). Germline V gene lookup returns CDR1 MNHEY and CDR2 SVGEGT. The CDR3 sequence is 15 residues long. The germline V and J ends were trimmed by 3 bases and 0 bases, with 11 bases remaining between them. CDR3 bases: TGTGCCAGCAGTTATTACAGGGTGCTGAACACTGAAGCTTTCTTT. Its translation: CASSYYRVLNTEAFF.

The sample holds one count of this clonotype. The chain joins TRBV7-9 to TRBJ1-6; D may be TRBD1 (6 bases). The ends were cut back, 5 bases at V and 7 bases at J, with 15 bases in the middle. This CDR3 is built from 15 residues. The V gene's germline CDR1 is SEHNR and CDR2 FQNEAQ (reference sequence). As DNA, the CDR3 is TGTGCCAGCAGCGCCCCTACAGGGAGAAATTCACCCCTCCACTTT. The encoded protein is CASSAPTGRNSPLHF. The whole variable domain, remainder taken from reference TRBV7-9 and TRBJ1-6, is DTGVSQNPRHKITKRGQNVTFRCDPISEHNRLYWYRQTLGQGPEFLTYFQNEAQLEKSRLLSDRFSAERPKGSFSTLEIQRTEQGDSAMYLCASSAPTGRNSPLHFGNGTRLTVT.

This clonotype has just a few counts. The rearrangement joins TRBV5-7 to TRBJ1-1, with 7 bases fitting TRBD1. TRBV5-7 is marked as an open reading frame, function uncertain. CDR3 size: 16 residues. J lost 0 bases, V lost 4 bases, and 9 bases had no gene match. CDR3 amino acids: CASSPNRGPMNTEAFF. In DNA, the CDR3 is TGTGCCAGCAGCCCTAACAGGGGCCCGATGAACACTGAAGCTTTCTTT.

The chain carries TRBV7-2 and TRBJ1-2, with 8 bases that match TRBD1. This CDR3 comprises 13 residues. V shed 5 bases and J 4 bases; nucleotides not matched to a gene: 3. From germline, CDR1 is SGHTA and CDR2 FQGNSA. The CDR3 is CASSGQGSYGYTF. The CDR3 DNA reads as TGTGCCAGCAGCGGACAGGGTAGCTATGGCTACACCTTC.